This T cell receptor beta chain was observed in a study of lymphopenia after photon versus proton radiotherapy. Study-wide findings and caveats: Photon-treated patients lost naive T cells and TCR diversity; proton-treated stayed stable.

Trimming left V 1 base short and J 5 bases short, with 17 bases between. From germline, CDR1 is SGHVS and CDR2 FNYEAQ. The CDR3 loop spans 16 amino acids. The repertoire was sequenced with immunoSEQ multiplex PCR; TCRdb's copy has only in-frame clones and lacks some. The data hold about 65,000 clones, with about 90% observed a single time. For this clone: Its target is not known.

Sequenced material: peripheral blood, taken from a patient treated with proton-based radiotherapy. This TCR was sampled from a man aged 80 or over with esophageal cancer. The chain recombines TRBV7-6 with TRBJ1-1; D remains unclear. Written as DNA, the CDR3 is TGTGCCAGCAGCTTAGAGAGTACTCTGAGATGGACTGAAGCTTTCTTT. It specifies CASSLESTLRWTEAFF. The full variable domain, in which reference TRBV7-6 and TRBJ1-1 provide the parts outside the CDR3, is GAGVSQSPRYKVTKRGQDVALRCDPISGHVSLYWYRQALGQGPEFLTYFNYEAQQDKSGLPNDRFSAERPEGSISTLTIQRTEQRDSAMYRCASSLESTLRWTEAFFGQGTRLTVV.